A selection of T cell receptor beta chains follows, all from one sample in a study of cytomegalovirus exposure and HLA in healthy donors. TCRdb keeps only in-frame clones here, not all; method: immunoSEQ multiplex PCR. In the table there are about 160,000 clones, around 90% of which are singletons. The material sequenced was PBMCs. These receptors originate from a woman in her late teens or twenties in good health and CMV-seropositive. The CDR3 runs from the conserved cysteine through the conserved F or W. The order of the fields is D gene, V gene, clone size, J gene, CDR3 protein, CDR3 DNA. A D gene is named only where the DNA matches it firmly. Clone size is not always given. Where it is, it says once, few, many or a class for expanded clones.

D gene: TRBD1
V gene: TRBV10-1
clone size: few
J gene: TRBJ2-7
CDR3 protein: CASSEGTGGLYEQYF
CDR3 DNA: TGCGCCAGCAGTGAGGGGACAGGGGGCCTCTACGAGCAGTACTTC

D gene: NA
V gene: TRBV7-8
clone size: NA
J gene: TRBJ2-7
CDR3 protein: CASSLARSLSYEQYF
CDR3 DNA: TGTGCCAGCAGCTTAGCCAGGTCCCTCTCCTACGAGCAGTACTTC

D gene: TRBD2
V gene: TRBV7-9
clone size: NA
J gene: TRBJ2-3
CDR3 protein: CASSQTSGSLTDTQYF
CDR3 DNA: TGTGCCAGCAGCCAGACTAGCGGGAGTTTAACAGATACGCAGTATTTT

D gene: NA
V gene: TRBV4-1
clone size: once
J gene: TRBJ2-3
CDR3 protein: CASRPEGAGGDTQYF
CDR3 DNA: TGCGCCAGCAGACCTGAGGGCGCTGGGGGGGATACGCAGTATTTT

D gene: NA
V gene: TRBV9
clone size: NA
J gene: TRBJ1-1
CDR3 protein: CASSTREISTEAFF
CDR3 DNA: TGTGCCAGCAGCACTCGGGAGATCAGCACTGAAGCTTTCTTT

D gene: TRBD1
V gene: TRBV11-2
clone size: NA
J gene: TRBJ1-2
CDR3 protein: CASSLNRGGGYTF
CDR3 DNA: TGTGCCAGCAGCTTAAACAGGGGAGGCGGCTACACCTTC

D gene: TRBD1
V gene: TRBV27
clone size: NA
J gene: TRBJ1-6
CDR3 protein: CASRFDRGFNSPLHF
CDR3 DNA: TGTGCCAGCAGATTCGACAGGGGTTTTAATTCACCCCTCCACTTT

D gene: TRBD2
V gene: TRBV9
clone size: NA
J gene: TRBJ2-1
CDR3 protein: CASSVRTGGYNEQFF
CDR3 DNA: TGTGCCAGCAGCGTAAGGACGGGAGGGTACAATGAGCAGTTCTTC

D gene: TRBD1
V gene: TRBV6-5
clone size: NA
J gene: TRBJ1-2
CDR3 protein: CASSYSDRGTYGYTF
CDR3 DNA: TGTGCCAGCAGTTACTCGGACAGGGGGACCTATGGCTACACCTTC

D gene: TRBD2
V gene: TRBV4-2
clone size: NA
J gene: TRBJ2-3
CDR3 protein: CASSQDRTSGSTQYF
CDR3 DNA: TGTGCCAGCAGCCAAGATCGGACTAGCGGGAGCACGCAGTATTTT

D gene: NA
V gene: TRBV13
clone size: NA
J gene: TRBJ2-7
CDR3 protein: CASSQRGGGGKYEQYF
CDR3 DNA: TGTGCCAGCAGCCAACGTGGAGGGGGGGGGAAGTACGAGCAGTACTTC

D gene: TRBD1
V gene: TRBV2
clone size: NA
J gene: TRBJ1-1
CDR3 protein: CASRRGTGGTEAFF
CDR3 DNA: TGTGCCAGCAGGAGGGGGACAGGGGGCACTGAAGCTTTCTTT

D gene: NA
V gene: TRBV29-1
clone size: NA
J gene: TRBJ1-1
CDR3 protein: CSVEPWRREKAFF
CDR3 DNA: TGCAGCGTTGAACCCTGGCGCAGGGAAAAGGCTTTCTTT

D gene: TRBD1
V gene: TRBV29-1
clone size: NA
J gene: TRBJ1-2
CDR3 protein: CSVEGGQGRRYGYTF
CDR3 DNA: TGCAGCGTTGAAGGGGGACAGGGGAGGCGGTATGGCTACACCTTC

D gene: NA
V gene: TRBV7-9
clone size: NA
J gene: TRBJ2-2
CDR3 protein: CASSLARVGTNTGELFF
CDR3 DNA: TGTGCCAGCAGCTTAGCCCGGGTAGGAACGAACACCGGGGAGCTGTTTTTT

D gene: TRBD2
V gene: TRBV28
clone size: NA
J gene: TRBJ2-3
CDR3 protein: CASSGSGRAGVVTDTQYF
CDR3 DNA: TGTGCCAGCAGTGGTAGCGGGAGGGCTGGGGTAGTCACAGATACGCAGTATTTT